Below are 32 T cell receptor beta chains sequenced from a single sample in a study of CD8 T cells in ankylosing spondylitis. MiXCR, run by TCRdb on the 5' RACE reads, gives a single entry per CDR3 protein. This sample has 150,000 to 200,000 distinct CDR3 sequences, with around a tenth found just once. Sample: blood, either unsorted or a sorted T cell fraction (not recorded which). Every receptor here comes from a male donor with ankylosing spondylitis or in good health (not recorded which).

This clonotype was seen a few times. V gene TRBV5-1 combines with J gene TRBJ1-1; 12 nucleotides align to TRBD1. The CDR3 is 18 amino acids. Germline loops: CDR1 SGHRS, CDR2 YFSETQ. Germline trimming cut 0 bases from V and 3 bases from J; bases unmatched to any gene: 9. The CDR3 nucleotides are TGCGCCAGCAGCTTGGTTTCGGGACAGGGGGCGGGGTACACTGAAGCTTTCTTT. Translated: CASSLVSGQGAGYTEAFF.

This clonotype was counted many times. This chain connects TRBV7-8 to TRBJ2-3, with no clear D. With 0 bases removed from V and 2 bases from J, the gap between germline ends came to 12 bases. CDR3 length: 16 amino acids. Germline lookup yields CDR1 SGHVS and CDR2 FQNEAQ. The CDR3 sequence: CASSLAPLLFTDTQYF. The CDR3 DNA reads TGTGCCAGCAGCTTAGCACCGCTCTTGTTCACAGATACGCAGTATTTT.

The chain has TRBV11-2 and TRBJ2-7, with TRBD1 matching over 9 bases. Germline assignment: CDR1 SGHAT and CDR2 FQNNGV. The CDR3 sequence is 15 residues long. The J segment lost 3 bases and the V segment lost 0 bases, leaving 3 bases of the junction unmatched. The CDR3 reads CASSLDRDRVYEQYF. The CDR3 DNA sequence: TGTGCCAGCAGCTTAGACCGGGACAGGGTCTACGAGCAGTACTTC.

This clonotype occurred many times. The chain links TRBV12-3 or TRBV12-4 to TRBJ1-2; D may be TRBD1 (5 bases). This CDR3 region has 14 residues. The CDR3 DNA reads as TGTATTAGCACTCCCGGCCTAGGGGACTATGGCTACACCTTC. This encodes CISTPGLGDYGYTF.

This clonotype has more than one count but fewer than ten. The chain uses TRBV18 and TRBJ1-4, with 12 positions matching TRBD1. The CDR3 totals 14 residues. The ends lost 6 bases at V and 5 bases at J; junction bases unmatched: 1. Germline-derived CDR1 and CDR2 are KGHSH and LQKENI. CDR3 in DNA: TGTGCCAGCTCGGGACAGGGGGCCAATGAAAAACTGTTTTTT. Its protein is CASSGQGANEKLFF.

This clonotype was seen ten or more times. The chain joins TRBV5-1 to TRBJ1-6; 9 bases are a match to TRBD1. J was trimmed by 3 bases and V by 0 bases; bases with no gene match: 1. CDR3 length: 16 residues. Germline loops: CDR1 SGHRS, CDR2 YFSETQ. As DNA, the CDR3 is TGCGCCAGCAGCTTGGAGGGACAGGGCTATAATTCACCCCTCCACTTT. This gives the protein CASSLEGQGYNSPLHF.

The table lists this clonotype with many counts. The chain is built from TRBV2 and TRBJ2-7; 7 nucleotides align to TRBD1. Germline CDR1 reads SNHLY; CDR2 reads FYNNEI. CDR3 length: 19 amino acids. Losses at the gene ends were 2 bases for V and 4 bases for J; bases not matched to a gene: 20. The CDR3 loop reads CASSEKPRVVKGAGYEQYF. CDR3 nucleotide sequence: TGTGCCAGCAGTGAAAAGCCGAGAGTGGTGAAGGGGGCTGGTTACGAGCAGTACTTC.

There are a few counts of this clonotype. V and J are TRBV6-1 and TRBJ2-3; TRBD1 agrees at 9 bases. There are 17 residues in the CDR3. V lost 2 bases to trimming and J lost 2 bases; unmatched junction nucleotides: 8. The germline V gene encodes CDR1 MNHNS and CDR2 SASEGT. CDR3 DNA sequence: TGTGCCAGCAGTGAACTGGGACAGGGCCATCTCACAGATACGCAGTATTTT. As protein: CASSELGQGHLTDTQYF.

The table lists this clonotype with many counts. This sequence joins TRBV6-1 and TRBJ2-7, with 8 bases lining up with TRBD1. CDR1 and CDR2 from the germline V gene are MNHNS and SASEGT. CDR3 length: 15 amino acids. The trim removed 10 bases at V and 2 bases at J, leaving 13 bases unmatched. The CDR3 nucleotides read TGTGCCACAAAGGGAGACCGGGACAGGCCCTACGAGCAGTACTTC. It yields the protein CATKGDRDRPYEQYF.

The CDR3 DNA sequence: TGTGCCAGCAGCTTAGAAACAGGGGGAGATGAAAAACTGTTTTTT. Its protein is CASSLETGGDEKLFF. The chain links TRBV11-2 to TRBJ1-4; 8 bases match TRBD1. Germline assignment: CDR1 SGHAT and CDR2 FQNNGV. V lost 0 bases to trimming and J lost 6 bases; unmatched junction nucleotides: 3. The CDR3 loop spans 15 amino acids.

This clonotype was recorded at least ten times. The chain employs TRBV9 and TRBJ1-2, with no clear D. CDR1 is SGDLS and CDR2 is YYNGEE in the germline V gene. The CDR3 totals 16 residues. Trimming cost V 2 bases and J 2 bases, with 16 bases left between them. CDR3 protein: CASSVAPGSNNYGYTF. CDR3 nucleotides: TGTGCCAGCAGCGTGGCCCCCGGCAGTAACAACTATGGCTACACCTTC.

Many counts were recorded for this clonotype. This chain links TRBV9 with TRBJ2-1; the D is unclear. The CDR3 runs 15 residues. From germline, CDR1 is SGDLS and CDR2 YYNGEE. The V and J ends lost 0 bases and 1 base respectively, with 8 bases between them. The CDR3: CASSVASKSYNEQFF. In DNA form, the CDR3 reads TGTGCCAGCAGCGTAGCTTCCAAATCCTACAATGAGCAGTTCTTC.

J is TRBJ2-7 and V is TRBV7-9; possibly TRBD1 for D (6 bases). V shed 5 bases and J shed 3 bases, with 11 bases lying between them. The germline CDR1 and CDR2 sequences are SEHNR and FQNEAQ (reference sequence). This CDR3 has 13 amino acids. CDR3 loop: CASSPDSIYEQYF. In DNA form, the CDR3 reads TGTGCCAGCAGCCCGGACAGCATCTACGAGCAGTACTTC.

This clonotype was seen only a few times. The J gene is TRBJ2-3, the V gene TRBV5-1; 11 bases match TRBD2. The CDR3 has 16 amino acids. Looked up from germline, CDR1 is SGHRS and CDR2 is YFSETQ. V shed 3 bases, J shed 6 bases, and the junction held 9 bases outside the gene matches. CDR3: CASSSSGGPFADTQYF. The DNA for the CDR3 is TGCGCCAGCAGCTCTAGCGGGGGGCCCTTTGCGGATACGCAGTATTTT.

The genes are TRBV18 and TRBJ2-7; 9 nucleotides agree with TRBD2. The CDR3 totals 14 residues. Trimming cost V 3 bases and J 3 bases; bases outside gene matches: 3. Per germline, CDR1 KGHSH and CDR2 LQKENI. The CDR3 loop is CASSPSGGGYEQYF. The CDR3, as DNA: TGTGCCAGCTCACCTAGCGGGGGAGGCTACGAGCAGTACTTC.

Ten or more counts support this clonotype. For the CDR3, the DNA is TGTGCCAGCAGTCCAGGGACAGGGTCGTATAGCAATCAGCCCCAGCATTTT. Residues: CASSPGTGSYSNQPQHF. J is TRBJ1-5 and V is TRBV27; TRBD1 matches 9 bases. CDR1 is MNHEY, CDR2 SMNVEV, per germline (reference sequence). J was trimmed by 0 bases and V by 5 bases; bases with no gene match: 8. The CDR3 runs to 17 residues.

V gene TRBV7-6 combines with J gene TRBJ2-7, with TRBD2 matching over 7 bases. The CDR3 spans 15 residues. V trimming: 4 bases; J trimming: 4 bases; junction bases outside the gene matches: 10. Germline assignment: CDR1 SGHVS and CDR2 FNYEAQ. This CDR3 is CASSSRGAGEYEQYF. In DNA, the CDR3 is TGTGCCAGCAGCTCGCGAGGGGCGGGGGAGTACGAGCAGTACTTC.

This clonotype has a count of ten or more. CDR3 bases: TGTGCCACCAGTGATTTCTCACAGGGGGCAGATGGCTACACCTTC. This encodes CATSDFSQGADGYTF. The rearrangement links TRBV24-1 to TRBJ1-2; 9 bases line up with TRBD1. Germline-derived CDR1 and CDR2 are KGHDR and SFDVKD. The CDR3 is 15 amino acids. V shed 1 base, J shed 6 bases, and the junction held 5 bases outside the gene matches.

In this sample, this clonotype turned up many times. This chain connects TRBV15 to TRBJ1-4, with 7 bases that match TRBD1. J was trimmed by 4 bases and V by 0 bases; bases with no gene match: 8. CDR3 length: 17 amino acids. CDR1 is LNHNV and CDR2 is YYDKDF in the germline V gene (reference sequence). The CDR3 sequence is CATSREEVAGGNEKLFF. The CDR3 bases are TGTGCCACCAGCAGAGAGGAAGTCGCAGGGGGTAATGAAAAACTGTTTTTT.

The table lists this clonotype with many counts. The chain couples TRBV5-1 to TRBJ2-1; D may be TRBD1 (6 bases). The CDR3 length is 16 residues. Germline-derived CDR1 and CDR2 are SGHRS and YFSETQ. V lost 0 bases and J lost 10, with 20 bases in between. The CDR3 region is CASSLAEAGAVREQFF. CDR3 nucleotide sequence: TGCGCCAGCAGCTTGGCCGAGGCAGGGGCCGTACGAGAGCAGTTCTTC.

This clonotype was detected ten times or more. CDR3 coding DNA: TGCGCCAGCAGCCCGACGGGGAGCGGGAGTTGGTCCTACGAGCAGTACTTC. Translation gives CASSPTGSGSWSYEQYF. The J gene is TRBJ2-7, the V gene TRBV5-1, with TRBD2 matching over 8 bases. The CDR3 loop spans 17 amino acids. The germline V gene encodes CDR1 SGHRS and CDR2 YFSETQ. V trimming: 4 bases; J trimming: 1 base; junction bases outside the gene matches: 13.

Ten or more counts support this clonotype. This chain connects TRBV19 to TRBJ2-2; possible D gene TRBD1, 5 bases. Germline assignment: CDR1 LNHDA and CDR2 SQIVND (reference sequence). Between the trimmed V and J ends, which lost 7 bases and 4 bases, there was a span of 13 bases. This CDR3 spans 14 amino acids. This CDR3 reads CASKVDSFTGELFF. The CDR3 bases are TGTGCCAGTAAGGTCGACAGTTTCACCGGGGAGCTGTTTTTT. Together with reference TRBV19 and TRBJ2-2, the CDR3 gives the full variable domain: DGGITQSPKYLFRKEGQNVTLSCEQNLNHDAMYWYRQDPGQGLRLIYYSQIVNDFQKGDIAEGYSVSREKKESFPLTVTSAQKNPTAFYLCASKVDSFTGELFFGEGSRLTVL.

This clonotype was counted at least ten times. The CDR3: CASSPNPQGAGNTIYF. The CDR3 nucleotides are TGCGCCAGCAGCCCAAATCCTCAGGGGGCTGGAAACACCATATATTTT. The V call is TRBV5-1, the J call TRBJ1-3, with 7 bases fitting TRBD1. CDR3 length: 16 residues. Germline CDR1 SGHRS, CDR2 YFSETQ. With V trimmed by 4 bases and J by 2 bases, 9 bases remained unmatched.

This clonotype was counted many times. The V gene is TRBV3-1, the J gene TRBJ1-3; D is undetermined. Trimming left V 2 bases short and J 0 bases short, with 5 bases between. From germline, CDR1 is LGHDT and CDR2 YNNKEL (reference sequence). The CDR3 is 14 amino acids. The CDR3 coding sequence is TGTGCCAGCAGCCAAAGACTCTCTGGAAACACCATATATTTT. It specifies CASSQRLSGNTIYF.

This clonotype was seen at least ten times. The chain joins TRBV10-1 to TRBJ2-2; 9 nucleotides match TRBD1. Germline V gene lookup returns CDR1 WNHNN and CDR2 SYGVQD (reference sequence). The junction had 6 bases not matched to a gene; V was cut back by 6 bases and J by 7 bases. The CDR3 has 14 residues. CDR3 in DNA: TGCGCCAGCAGCCGGGACAGGGACAACGGGGAGCTGTTTTTT. Translated, it gives CASSRDRDNGELFF.

This chain uses TRBV6-1 with TRBJ1-1; D not certain. The CDR3 length is 15 residues. Trimming took off 6 bases at V and 5 bases at J, with 19 bases between the two ends. CDR1 is MNHNS, CDR2 SASEGT, per germline. CDR3 DNA: TGTGCCAGCAGCGCCAGTGGCACAGTTATGACTGAAGCTTTCTTT. Its protein product is CASSASGTVMTEAFF.

This clonotype was picked up many times. The chain couples TRBV5-6 to TRBJ1-4, with a tentative D call TRBD1 (5 bases). This CDR3 has 15 residues. CDR1 and CDR2 from the germline V gene are SGHDT and YYEEEE. V lost 4 bases to trimming and J lost 1 base, with 11 bases between them. CDR3 DNA sequence: TGTGCCAGCAGCCGGAACAGGAAAACTAATGAAAAACTGTTTTTT. Its translation: CASSRNRKTNEKLFF.

This clonotype was counted only a few times. The chain uses TRBV7-9 and TRBJ1-1; the D is unclear. Germline CDR1 is SEHNR and CDR2 is FQNEAQ (reference sequence). The CDR3 is 14 residues long. Trimming cost V 1 base and J 3 bases, with 9 bases left between them. The CDR3 nucleotides read TGTGCCAGCAGCTTAGGACGGGCAGACACTGAAGCTTTCTTT. This encodes CASSLGRADTEAFF.

This clonotype was found a few times. J is TRBJ2-1 and V is TRBV24-1; 11 bases agree with TRBD2. CDR3 length: 16 amino acids. Germline V gene data show CDR1 as KGHDR and CDR2 as SFDVKD. The V gene end was trimmed by 3 bases and the J gene end by 7 bases; junction bases not matched to a gene: 7. In DNA, the CDR3 is TGTGCCACCAGTGATGATAGCGGGGGGGCCCGTAATGAGCAGTTCTTC. Translated: CATSDDSGGARNEQFF.

There are many counts of this clonotype. CDR3 sequence (DNA): TGTGCCAGCAGCGCGATGCCGGGACCCGCCCAGACGCAGTTCTTC. Residues: CASSAMPGPAQTQFF. The chain couples TRBV5-5 to TRBJ2-1; D could derive from TRBD1 or TRBD2 (5 bases each). The CDR3 loop spans 15 amino acids. Germline V gene sequence: CDR1 SGHKS, CDR2 YYEKEE (reference sequence). V was clipped by 4 bases and J by 12 bases, with 23 bases between them.

At least ten counts were recorded for this clonotype. The rearrangement uses TRBV7-6 and TRBJ2-7, with a possible D match to TRBD2 (5 bases). The CDR3 length is 14 residues. In germline, CDR1 is SGHVS, CDR2 FNYEAQ. Trimming stripped 0 bases from V and 6 bases from J, with 12 bases between. The CDR3 sequence is CASSLALEGSEQYF. The CDR3 region has the DNA TGTGCCAGCAGCTTAGCGCTTGAGGGAAGCGAGCAGTACTTC. The full variable domain, completed using reference TRBV7-6 and TRBJ2-7, is GAGVSQSPRYKVTKRGQDVALRCDPISGHVSLYWYRQALGQGPEFLTYFNYEAQQDKSGLPNDRFSAERPEGSISTLTIQRTEQRDSAMYRCASSLALEGSEQYFGPGTRLTVT.

This chain joins TRBV6-2 or TRBV6-3 and TRBJ2-7, with 9 bases that match TRBD2. With 7 bases clipped from V and 2 bases from J, the junction kept 12 bases outside the gene matches. Germline-derived CDR1 and CDR2 are MNHEY and SVGEGT. This CDR3 is built from 16 residues. The chain's CDR3 is CASTFVSGGAAYEQYF. DNA of the CDR3: TGTGCCAGCACGTTTGTTAGCGGGGGCGCTGCCTACGAGCAGTACTTC.